This T cell receptor (beta chain) stems from a study of blood T cell repertoires in COVID-19. The CDR3 has 12 residues. Per the germline V gene, CDR1 is SEHNR and CDR2 is FQNEAQ (reference sequence). The V and J ends lost 2 bases and 9 bases respectively, with 8 bases between them. The assay was immunoSEQ multiplex PCR, and TCRdb's table has in-frame clones only and misses some. The data show about 150,000 clones, 75% to 90% seen once. This TCR came from a man between 65 and 80 years old with acute or convalescent COVID-19. The chain has TRBV7-9 and TRBJ2-1, with TRBD1 as a possible D gene (5 bases). Sequencing was done on a sample of peripheral blood. The CDR3 loop is CASSLQGGEQFF. The CDR3, as DNA: TGTGCCAGCAGCTTACAGGGCGGTGAGCAGTTCTTC.